This entry concerns a single T cell receptor (beta chain). This entry comes from a study of blood T cell repertoires in COVID-19. For the study at large: Samples representing acute and convalescent COVID-19 were sourced from the United States, Italy and Spain. In each case, the material was cDNA or gDNA derived from T cells, B-cell-depleted T cells, or PBMCs.

This CDR3 is 15 amino acids long. Germline CDR1 reads LNHNV; CDR2 reads YYDKDF (reference sequence). Trimming pared 2 bases from V and 7 bases from J, leaving 14 bases between. In the source study's methods: Cell counts per sample came from amplifying reference gene primers. This table comes from immunoSEQ multiplex PCR, and its TCRdb copy is limited to in-frame clones, with some not included. Clone size and the V and J calls come from that table; the DNA yielded D and trimming. The table shows some 190,000 clones, with around 89% occurring only once. V gene TRBV15 combines with J gene TRBJ1-4; a possible D gene is TRBD1 (6 bases). Source material: peripheral blood. The receptor comes from a human donor in a cohort sampled during active COVID-19. The CDR3 reads CATSRSGDGREKLFF. CDR3 DNA sequence: TGTGCCACCAGCAGATCAGGGGATGGGCGTGAAAAACTGTTTTTT.